What follows are 29 T cell receptor beta chains derived from one specimen sequenced in a study of control samples from healthy donors and cancer patients. Libraries were prepared by immunoSEQ multiplex PCR; TCRdb keeps only in-frame clonotypes and omits some of them. The table has 98,000 or so clones, 70% to 80% seen once. The source material was blood. The source is a woman in her 30s in good health.

This chain joins TRBV7-6 and TRBJ1-3; D ambiguous. The germline V gene encodes CDR1 SGHVS and CDR2 FNYEAQ. Trimming removed 1 base from V and 0 bases from J, with 1 base in between. CDR3 length: 13 amino acids. CDR3 sequence (DNA): TGTGCCAGCAGCTTAGGCTCTGGAAACACCATATATTTT. Protein: CASSLGSGNTIYF.

This clone was detected only once. This chain connects TRBV23-1 to TRBJ1-2; TRBD1 matches at 12 bases. TRBV23-1 is marked as an open reading frame, function uncertain. V was clipped by 4 bases and J by 8 bases; unmatched bases: 11. The CDR3 has 16 residues. Here the CDR3 DNA reads TGCGCCAGCAGTCGATACGGGACAGGGGGCTATAGAGGCTACACCTTC. It encodes CASSRYGTGGYRGYTF.

This clone has a handful of counts. J is TRBJ2-7 and V is TRBV19; D gene uncertain. The V end was cut by 7 bases, the J end by 2 bases, with 15 bases between. Germline-derived CDR1 and CDR2 are LNHDA and SQIVND (reference sequence). The CDR3 totals 14 residues. The CDR3 loop is CASTGPLGAYEQYF. CDR3 nucleotide sequence: TGTGCCAGTACAGGACCCCTAGGAGCCTACGAGCAGTACTTC. The whole variable domain, remainder taken from reference TRBV19 and TRBJ2-7, is DGGITQSPKYLFRKEGQNVTLSCEQNLNHDAMYWYRQDPGQGLRLIYYSQIVNDFQKGDIAEGYSVSREKKESFPLTVTSAQKNPTAFYLCASTGPLGAYEQYFGPGTRLTVT.

This clone was counted a single time. The chain's CDR3 is CATSDFSLAGNEQFF. CDR3 in DNA: TGTGCCACCAGTGATTTTTCACTAGCGGGAAATGAGCAGTTCTTC. J is TRBJ2-1 and V is TRBV24-1; TRBD2 aligns across 10 bases. The CDR3 totals 15 residues. Per germline, CDR1 KGHDR and CDR2 SFDVKD. With V trimmed by 1 base and J by 7 bases, 3 bases remained unmatched.

The J gene is TRBJ1-2, the V gene TRBV6-5, with no clear D. Trimming stripped 0 bases from V and 2 bases from J, with 10 bases between. Germline lookup yields CDR1 MNHEY and CDR2 SVGAGI. The CDR3 runs to 15 residues. In DNA, the CDR3 is TGTGCCAGCAGTTACTCCGCGGGGTCCAACTATGGCTACACCTTC. Its protein is CASSYSAGSNYGYTF.

This chain links TRBV2 with TRBJ2-3, with 9 bases fitting TRBD2. Germline V lookup: CDR1 SNHLY, CDR2 FYNNEI. The CDR3 loop spans 14 amino acids. J lost 4 bases, V lost 6 bases, and 5 bases had no gene match. The CDR3 is CASRSAGGPDTQYF. CDR3 DNA sequence: TGTGCCAGCAGATCGGCGGGGGGGCCAGATACGCAGTATTTT.

This clone was seen only once. The chain combines TRBV10-3 with TRBJ2-1; unclear D gene. The CDR3 is 14 residues long. Deletions cut 2 bases from V and 0 bases from J, with 5 bases between. Germline CDR1 and CDR2: ENHRY and SYGVKD. The CDR3 DNA follows: TGTGCCATCAGTGAGGGAAGCTCCTACAATGAGCAGTTCTTC. Its translation is CAISEGSSYNEQFF.

The gene calls are TRBV18 and TRBJ2-2; 7 nucleotides align to TRBD2. CDR1 and CDR2 (germline): KGHSH, LQKENI. The ends lost 2 bases at V and 3 bases at J; junction bases unmatched: 15. The CDR3 is 19 amino acids. The CDR3 region is CASSPWAARVAGDTGELFF. The CDR3 bases are TGTGCCAGCTCACCATGGGCGGCCAGGGTCGCGGGGGACACCGGGGAGCTGTTTTTT.

This clone was seen only once. This chain connects TRBV3-1 (or the pseudogene TRBV3-2) to TRBJ1-2, with D unresolved. The CDR3 contains 13 residues. V was pared by 1 base and J by 6 bases, with 9 bases between. Germline V lookup: CDR1 LGHDT, CDR2 YNNKEL (reference sequence). The CDR3, as DNA: TGTGCCAGCAGCCAAGCCATAAATCATGGCTACACCTTC. The encoded protein is CASSQAINHGYTF.

The J gene is TRBJ2-6, the V gene TRBV9; no reliable D call. Germline V lookup: CDR1 SGDLS, CDR2 YYNGEE. V lost 5 bases, J lost 2 bases, and 5 bases lay in between. The CDR3 is 13 residues long. The CDR3 protein is CASRATGANVLTF. CDR3 nucleotide sequence: TGTGCCAGCAGAGCGACTGGGGCCAACGTCCTGACTTTC.

The CDR3 DNA reads TGCGCCAGCAGCCAAGAATTAGCTCGGGGGGATGAGCAGTTCTTC. This gives the protein CASSQELARGDEQFF. V gene TRBV4-1 combines with J gene TRBJ2-1; TRBD2 aligns across 7 bases. The CDR3 extends over 15 amino acids. Germline CDR1 and CDR2: MGHRA and YSYEKL. V lost 0 bases and J lost 8; bases outside the gene matches: 7.

This chain joins TRBV9 and TRBJ2-7, with D hard to call. Germline V gene sequence: CDR1 SGDLS, CDR2 YYNGEE. The length of the CDR3 is 14 residues. The V and J ends lost 0 bases and 0 bases respectively, with 7 bases between them. This CDR3 reads CASSVGATSYEQYF. The CDR3 coding sequence is TGTGCCAGCAGCGTAGGGGCTACCTCCTACGAGCAGTACTTC.

This clone has just a few counts. The chain employs TRBV19 and TRBJ1-1; D call uncertain. In germline, CDR1 is LNHDA, CDR2 SQIVND (reference sequence). CDR3 size: 15 residues. Between the trimmed V and J ends, which lost 2 bases and 3 bases, there was a span of 13 bases. CDR3: CASSIRPPGDTEAFF. For the CDR3, the DNA is TGTGCCAGTAGTATAAGGCCACCCGGGGACACTGAAGCTTTCTTT.

This clone was detected once. The chain recombines TRBV11-2 with TRBJ1-6; D uncertain. Per germline, CDR1 SGHAT and CDR2 FQNNGV. The CDR3 spans 17 residues. V was clipped by 1 base and J by 8 bases, with 18 bases between them. The CDR3: CASSLGDKPRLDSPLHF. The DNA for the CDR3 is TGTGCCAGCAGCTTAGGCGACAAACCGAGGCTGGATTCACCCCTCCACTTT.

V is TRBV5-1 and J is TRBJ2-7; 8 nucleotides line up with TRBD1. The germline CDR1 and CDR2 sequences are SGHRS and YFSETQ. Unmatched junction bases numbered 6, after V lost 4 bases and J lost 3 bases. There are 14 residues in the CDR3. CDR3 in DNA: TGCGCCAGCAGCGCCTCCGGGACAGGCTACGAGCAGTACTTC. Translation gives CASSASGTGYEQYF.

The chain links TRBV18 to TRBJ1-5; D is ambiguous. V dropped 2 bases and J dropped 2 bases, with 4 bases sitting between them. This CDR3 region has 13 residues. Germline V gene sequence: CDR1 KGHSH, CDR2 LQKENI. The chain's CDR3 is CASSPGGNQPQHF. CDR3 in DNA: TGTGCCAGCTCACCAGGGGGCAATCAGCCCCAGCATTTT.

This chain joins TRBV27 and TRBJ2-2; D perhaps matches TRBD2 (6 bases). CDR3 length equals 16 residues. Trimming stripped 5 bases from V and 4 bases from J, with 17 bases between. In germline, CDR1 is MNHEY, CDR2 SMNVEV (reference sequence). The CDR3 loop is CASSPPRGGRTGELFF. In DNA, the CDR3 is TGTGCCAGCAGTCCCCCACGGGGAGGACGCACCGGGGAGCTGTTTTTT.

This clone was detected once. The gene calls are TRBV12-3 or TRBV12-4 and TRBJ1-1; D is unresolved. The CDR3 runs 12 residues. Between the trimmed V and J ends, which lost 7 bases and 11 bases, there was a span of 17 bases. DNA for the CDR3: TGTGCCAGCACCATGGGAGTGTTTGAGGCTTTCTTT. Its translation: CASTMGVFEAFF.

The chain has TRBV6-1 and TRBJ1-5; D is ambiguous. Germline CDR1 and CDR2: MNHNS and SASEGT. The CDR3 totals 18 residues. Deletions cut 3 bases from V and 0 bases from J, with 18 bases between. The CDR3 DNA follows: TGTGCCAGCAGTGAGCGGGAAGGGCAGACCCATAGCAATCAGCCCCAGCATTTT. Translated, it gives CASSEREGQTHSNQPQHF.

This clone was detected only a few times. This sequence joins TRBV7-5 and TRBJ2-7; TRBD1 is taken as the D call from the table, unchecked against the DNA. TRBV7-5 is recorded as a pseudogene. The CDR3 extends over 12 amino acids. The CDR3 DNA reads as TGTGCCAGAAGCTCCTGGGGCCACGAGCAGTACTTC. Translation gives CARSSWGHEQYF.

In DNA form, the CDR3 reads TGTGCTAGTGGTTTGTTCAGGGATTCTTATGGCTACACCTTC. It translates to CASGLFRDSYGYTF. This chain links TRBV12-5 with TRBJ1-2; maybe TRBD1 (5 bases). The V end lost 2 bases, the J end lost 5 bases, and 12 bases lay between the germline ends. Germline values: CDR1 LGHNT, CDR2 FRNRAP. The CDR3 is 14 amino acids.

This chain connects TRBV19 to TRBJ1-3; D unclear. The CDR3 runs 18 residues. V dropped 0 bases and J dropped 1 base, with 16 bases sitting between them. Germline loops: CDR1 LNHDA, CDR2 SQIVND (reference sequence). DNA of the CDR3: TGTGCCAGTAGTATAGACCCTTCAAGAGGGCCTTCTGGAAACACCATATATTTT. Translation gives CASSIDPSRGPSGNTIYF.

The CDR3 here is CASSETGTTYEQYF. The CDR3 coding sequence is TGTGCCAGCAGCGAGACAGGGACCACCTACGAGCAGTACTTC. The V call is TRBV9, the J call TRBJ2-7; 7 bases line up with TRBD1. V shed 3 bases, J shed 2 bases, and the junction held 5 bases outside the gene matches. CDR1 SGDLS and CDR2 YYNGEE come from the germline V gene. The CDR3 runs 14 residues.

The chain combines TRBV7-9 with TRBJ2-1; 7 positions agree with TRBD1. Losses at the gene ends were 5 bases for V and 2 bases for J; bases not matched to a gene: 9. This CDR3 spans 16 amino acids. Germline CDR1 is SEHNR and CDR2 is FQNEAQ (reference sequence). This CDR3 reads CASSTTTGSTYNEQFF. DNA of the CDR3: TGTGCCAGCAGCACGACGACAGGGAGCACCTACAATGAGCAGTTCTTC.

The rearrangement uses TRBV30 and TRBJ1-1; tentative D call: TRBD1 (5 bases). V lost 8 bases, J lost 5 bases, and 12 bases lay in between. There are 11 residues in the CDR3. Looked up from germline, CDR1 is GTSNPN and CDR2 is SVGIG (reference sequence). CDR3 sequence: CAQVGVTEAFF. CDR3 coding DNA: TGTGCCCAAGTGGGGGTTACTGAAGCTTTCTTT.

This clone appeared once. The chain is built from TRBV6-1 and TRBJ1-2; the D is unclear. Germline CDR1 and CDR2: MNHNS and SASEGT. There are 13 residues in the CDR3. Trimming pared 1 base from V and 5 bases from J, leaving 8 bases between. DNA for the CDR3: TGTGCCAGCAGTGAAGTTGGAGCGTATGGCTACACCTTC. It encodes CASSEVGAYGYTF.

The chain couples TRBV12-3 or TRBV12-4 to TRBJ1-2; D ambiguous. This CDR3 is built from 11 residues. V was clipped by 7 bases and J by 4 bases, with 7 bases between them. The CDR3 spells CASTALYGYTF. The CDR3 DNA reads TGTGCCAGCACCGCCCTCTATGGCTACACCTTC.

This rearrangement joins TRBV6-6 to TRBJ1-2; a weak D match, TRBD1 (6 bases). Trimming removed 5 bases from V and 8 bases from J, with 12 bases in between. This CDR3 contains 12 residues. Germline values: CDR1 MNHNY, CDR2 SVGAGI (reference sequence). The CDR3 DNA follows: TGTGCCAGCAGTGCCCAGGGGCGAGGCTACACCTTC. It specifies CASSAQGRGYTF.

The rearrangement joins TRBV9 to TRBJ1-2; TRBD1 aligns across 8 bases. Germline CDR1 and CDR2: SGDLS and YYNGEE. This CDR3 region has 15 residues. V lost 4 bases and J lost 0; bases outside the gene matches: 5. The CDR3 DNA sequence: TGTGCCAGCAGCCCTCGGACAGGGTCTAACTATGGCTACACCTTC. Translated: CASSPRTGSNYGYTF.